This TCR beta chain was documented in a study of blood T cells in healthy people across ages (dated by TCRdb to the mid-2010s). Context from the whole study: In model experiments, template switching captured about one uniquely barcoded TCR beta cDNA molecule for every two T cells. Using deep sequencing normalized with unique cDNA molecular identifiers, the study measured how TCR beta repertoire diversity changes with age. Donors were grouped into four age groups: young (average 16 years), middle-aged (39), aged (roughly 62) and long-lived (over 80). To avoid experimental bias, donors of different ages were randomly spread across the sequencing lanes. Using the same blood draw, the study looked at two additional independent replicas of 1 million unique cDNA reads for two donors, one aged 18 to 30 and the other aged 80 or older.

Donors were a few dozen systemically healthy Caucasian individuals from Russia aged about 6 to 100 years. Each donor gave about 9.8 milliliters of peripheral blood, drawn into EDTA-treated Vacutainer tubes. Ficoll-Paque density-gradient centrifugation was used to isolate PBMCs, with at least 6 million obtained per sample. Total RNA was extracted from PBMCs with Trizol reagent, with at least 5 micrograms obtained per sample. For every donor, flow cytometry on a PBMC aliquot measured the percentage of naive CD45RAhigh/CD27high T cells. Overall study results and their limits: There was a strong correlation between observed TCR beta diversity and the percentage of naive T cells measured by flow cytometry. Since profiling was done on bulk unsorted PBMCs, naive and antigen-experienced compartments could not be conclusively compared. Estimates of total diversity from one million sequenced T cells were regarded as lower bounds and underestimates. Donor CMV infection status was unknown, potentially confounding age-related changes in expanded clonotypes. As age increased, observed TCR beta diversity per million T cells dropped in a roughly linear way, and a significant reduction was already evident by age 40. Compared with the aged group, the long-lived group had more naive CD4+ T cells, fewer expanded clones and increased TCR diversity, suggesting age selection.

The method behind the library was 5' RACE. A second 7 to 11 cycle PCR used a sample-barcoded 5' primer and a J-beta primer mix. Each TCR beta cDNA molecule received a unique molecular identifier from a template-switch 5' adaptor carrying 12 random nucleotides. Each sample yielded at least 2.5 million CDR3-containing paired-end reads. First-strand cDNA synthesis was performed from all RNA using the Mint cDNA synthesis kit, with priming by a TRBC-specific oligonucleotide. Following uracil-DNA glycosylase treatment, a first 18-cycle PCR with universal primers M1SS and BC2_uni_R was performed on all cDNA. Per the original workflow: Normalization of each sample was performed by random selection of 1 million high-quality reads, each carrying a distinct molecular identifier. Reads sharing molecular identifiers were discarded rather than binned into consensus sequences. MiTCR, set to a Q25 quality threshold and the strictest error-elimination algorithm, was used for CDR3 identification, clonotype clustering and error correction. A nonparametric unseen species model with Euler transformation was used to estimate a lower bound on total TCR beta diversity. Using fastp at Q25 and MiXCR, TCRdb reprocessed the public reads and kept productive beta chains. Identical CDR3 protein sequences are pooled into one entry, listed with their most common genes and DNA. V and J calls and clone size were set by TCRdb, not the authors. This sample lists around 1,800,000 distinct CDR3 sequences; 39% were detected once. The ten top clones hold 20% to 25% of the sample.

For CDR1 and CDR2, the germline V gene lists MGHRA and YSYEKL. Between the V and J ends, shortened by 1 base and 3 bases respectively, the junction contains 18 bases. The CDR3, cysteine through phenylalanine, is 17 amino acids long. This entry keeps only the CDR3 DNA: 51 bases, framed from base 1. Comments on this clonotype: The antigen this receptor binds is unknown. Per-base qualities were not stored, and no clone one base away is much larger.

The rearrangement joined TRBV4-1 to TRBJ1-2, with a tentative D gene TRBD1 over 5 matching bases. The TCR was taken from a human donor in good health. Input material: blood. The DNA sequence is as follows: TGCGCCAGCAGCCAAGCCCCCCACGATGGGGACGACTATGGCTACACCTTC. The encoded protein is CASSQAPHDGDDYGYTF.